Presented here are 20 T cell receptor beta chains from one specimen sequenced in a study of PD-1 blockade in classical Hodgkin lymphoma. Brentuximab vedotin exposure varied, and every patient relapsed after autologous stem cell transplantation. Measured with immunoSEQ multiplex PCR; TCRdb has only the in-frame clones, and not every one. The repertoire includes approximately 17,000 clones, roughly 80% of them detected once, and about 24% sits in the top ten. Source: peripheral blood mononuclear cells (PBMCs), taken at baseline. The receptors here all came from a human donor with classical Hodgkin lymphoma.

The chain uses TRBV4-1 and TRBJ1-2; D is unresolved. This CDR3 spans 11 amino acids. The V gene lost 5 bases and the J gene lost 13 bases, with 14 bases spanning the gap. Germline V lookup: CDR1 MGHRA, CDR2 YSYEKL. CDR3 coding DNA: TGCGCCAGCAGCTCCCGCTTTGAATCCACCTTC. Translating gives CASSSRFESTF.

In its sample, this clone was seen once. This sample also contains other DNA sequences that code for the same CDR3. The chain links TRBV29-1 to TRBJ2-7; D not resolved. The CDR3 length is 12 residues. Germline V CDR1 and CDR2: SQVTM, ANQGSEA. V shed 2 bases and J shed 4 bases, with 9 bases lying between them. The CDR3 here is CSVESGGYEQYF. The CDR3 DNA reads TGCAGCGTTGAATCGGGTGGTTACGAGCAGTACTTC.

The V and J genes are TRBV28 and TRBJ2-7, with 7 positions matching TRBD1. J lost 6 bases, V lost 6 bases, and 5 bases had no gene match. There are 12 residues in the CDR3. Germline V gene lookup returns CDR1 MDHEN and CDR2 SYDVKM. CDR3 amino acids: CASRTGVLEQYF. The CDR3 nucleotides are TGTGCCAGCAGAACAGGGGTCCTCGAGCAGTACTTC.

With regard to this clone: At one boundary the junction diverges from the germline segment, which might be a read error. The chain combines TRBV2 with TRBJ1-1; D ambiguous. CDR3 length: 10 residues. Germline CDR1 and CDR2: SNHLY and FYNNEI. As DNA, the CDR3 is TGCGCCAGCAGCCAAGATCGAACCTTCTTT. Protein sequence: CASSQDRTFF.

The chain's CDR3 is CSAAATGGYTF. The CDR3, as DNA: TGCAGTGCCGCGGCTACAGGGGGCTACACCTTC. V is TRBV20-1 and J is TRBJ1-2, with a weak D call TRBD1 (6 bases). This CDR3 is built from 11 residues. The germline gives CDR1 DFQATT, CDR2 SNEGSKA (reference sequence). The V gene lost 6 bases and the J gene lost 8 bases, with 13 bases spanning the gap.

This sequence joins TRBV19 and TRBJ2-1, with 7 bases lining up with TRBD2. CDR1 is LNHDA and CDR2 is SQIVND in the germline V gene (reference sequence). This CDR3 region has 15 residues. The trim removed 6 bases at V and 7 bases at J, leaving 12 bases unmatched. The CDR3 is CASRRGGSGGNEQFF. The DNA for the CDR3 is TGTGCCAGTAGGAGGGGCGGGAGTGGGGGGAATGAGCAGTTCTTC.

The chain links TRBV9 to TRBJ2-1, with D maybe TRBD2 (5 bases). The germline V gene has CDR1 SGDLS and CDR2 YYNGEE. This CDR3 contains 15 residues. Between the trimmed V and J ends, which lost 0 bases and 2 bases, there was a span of 9 bases. DNA for the CDR3: TGTGCCAGCAGCGTAGACGTCGGGACCTACAATGAGCAGTTCTTC. This codes for CASSVDVGTYNEQFF.

The rearrangement joins TRBV11-2 to TRBJ1-1; D is possibly TRBD1 (5 bases). The V and J ends lost 1 base and 1 base respectively, with 7 bases between them. This CDR3 has 14 residues. Looked up from germline, CDR1 is SGHAT and CDR2 is FQNNGV. The CDR3 loop reads CASSLGTPNTEAFF. CDR3 DNA: TGTGCCAGCAGCTTAGGGACACCGAACACTGAAGCTTTCTTT.

This clone qualifies as medium-sized. The junction departs from the called germline gene at one end, perhaps through a read error. The rearrangement links TRBV5-1 to TRBJ1-1; no definite D call. The CDR3 is 14 residues long. CDR1 is SGHRS and CDR2 is YFSETQ in the germline V gene. CDR3 loop: CASSYGGMNTEAFF. The CDR3 DNA reads as TGCGCCAGCAGCTATGGAGGTATGAATACTGAAGCTTTCTTT.

A few counts support this clone. The V and J genes are TRBV28 and TRBJ1-2; no clear D gene. CDR3 length: 11 amino acids. Germline values: CDR1 MDHEN, CDR2 SYDVKM. V was clipped by 8 bases and J by 5 bases, with 9 bases between them. CDR3 sequence: CASSTAYGYTF. DNA for the CDR3: TGTGCCAGCTCCACAGCGTATGGCTACACCTTC.

This clone was counted once. V is TRBV10-3 and J is TRBJ2-3, with 8 bases fitting TRBD1. V gave up 7 bases and J gave up 4 bases; unmatched junction bases: 7. Germline V CDR1 and CDR2: ENHRY, SYGVKD. The CDR3 sequence is 14 residues long. The CDR3: CAIMDRVFADTQYF. CDR3 bases: TGTGCCATCATGGACAGGGTCTTTGCAGATACGCAGTATTTT.

The chain recombines TRBV4-1 with TRBJ2-7; D is perhaps TRBD2 (5 bases). This CDR3 region has 16 residues. V lost 4 bases to trimming and J lost 1 base, with 17 bases between them. Per the germline V gene, CDR1 is MGHRA and CDR2 is YSYEKL. The CDR3 region has the DNA TGCGCCAGCAGCCTCCCCAGGAGCGGAGAGTCCTACGAGCAGTACTTC. Translated: CASSLPRSGESYEQYF.

This clone was seen a single time. The junction and the germline gene differ at one end; a read error may be behind it. The chain is built from TRBV2 and TRBJ2-5; no reliable D call. CDR1 and CDR2 from the germline V gene are SNHLY and FYNNEI. The CDR3 loop spans 10 amino acids. The CDR3 protein is CASSEETQYF. CDR3 DNA sequence: TGTGCCAGCAGCGAAGAGACCCAGTACTTC.

This chain joins TRBV28 and TRBJ2-5, with 7 nucleotides matching TRBD1. CDR3 length: 15 residues. J lost 4 bases, V lost 4 bases, and 9 bases had no gene match. Germline CDR1 and CDR2: MDHEN and SYDVKM. DNA of the CDR3: TGTGCCAGCAGTTCCCAAGGGGGCGCGGGAGAGACCCAGTACTTC. Its protein product is CASSSQGGAGETQYF.

This clone was observed once. V gene TRBV13 combines with J gene TRBJ1-1; TRBD1 agrees at 7 bases. The CDR3 is made up of 16 amino acids. Looked up from germline, CDR1 is PRHDT and CDR2 is FYEKMQ (reference sequence). V was clipped by 4 bases and J by 0 bases; unmatched bases: 8. The CDR3 coding sequence is TGTGCCAGCAGCTCCCCCGGGACAGTAATGAACACTGAAGCTTTCTTT. It translates to CASSSPGTVMNTEAFF.

There are a few counts of this clone. This chain joins TRBV4-3 and TRBJ2-2; TRBD2 matches at 12 bases. V was clipped by 5 bases and J by 6 bases; unmatched bases: 4. Germline V gives CDR1 LGHNA, CDR2 YSLEER. CDR3 length: 15 amino acids. The DNA of the CDR3 is TGCGCCAGCAGCTGGACTAGCGGGACCGCCGGGGAGCTGTTTTTT. This gives the protein CASSWTSGTAGELFF.

The CDR3 DNA follows: TGCAGTGCTCGGGATGAAGAGACCCAGTACTTC. Residues: CSARDEETQYF. The chain links TRBV20-1 to TRBJ2-5; D perhaps matches TRBD2 (5 bases). The CDR3 consists of 11 residues. The germline V and J ends were trimmed by 5 bases and 3 bases, with 7 bases remaining between them. The germline V gene encodes CDR1 DFQATT and CDR2 SNEGSKA (reference sequence).

CDR3 nucleotide sequence: TGTGCCAGCAGTACTAGTGGCAATCAGCCCCAGCATTTT. Its translation is CASSTSGNQPQHF. The rearrangement uses TRBV2 and TRBJ1-5, with unresolved D. The CDR3 has 13 residues. V shed 5 bases and J shed 2 bases, with 7 bases lying between them. Looked up from germline, CDR1 is SNHLY and CDR2 is FYNNEI.

A remark on this clone: This may be a read error, as it is one base from a much larger clone. The V gene is TRBV13, the J gene TRBJ2-3; D ambiguous. The germline V gene has CDR1 PRHDT and CDR2 FYEKMQ (reference sequence). This CDR3 is built from 14 residues. Here the CDR3 DNA reads TGTGCCAGCAGTGAGTTCGGAAATTTGGATACGCAGTGTTTT. Protein: CASSEFGNLDTQCF.

This clone came up a few times. The genes are TRBV7-2 and TRBJ2-7; 9 bases map to TRBD2. V was clipped by 5 bases and J by 3 bases; unmatched bases: 8. The CDR3 covers 15 residues. The germline V gene encodes CDR1 SGHTA and CDR2 FQGNSA. The CDR3 sequence is CASSKEREVHYEQYF. The CDR3, as DNA: TGTGCCAGCAGCAAAGAGCGGGAGGTCCACTACGAGCAGTACTTC.